This T cell receptor beta chain was obtained from a study of blood T cells in healthy people across ages. A second PCR of about 6 to 11 cycles used a sample-barcoded 5' primer and a J-beta primer mix. TCRdb passed the 5' RACE reads through MiXCR, listing each CDR3 protein once. The sample has approximately 960,000 distinct CDR3 sequences, around 29% seen once; the top ten hold about 9.4%. The CDR3 is made up of 14 amino acids. Germline lookup yields CDR1 SGHTA and CDR2 FQGNSA. V was clipped by 3 bases and J by 5 bases, with 12 bases between them. Donors were systemically healthy Caucasian individuals from Russia aged roughly 6 to 100 years. The sample also formed part of further work on T cells of mothers and their children. From that report: For cDNA synthesis, the complete extracted RNA was used (around 1.5 ug per 15 ul). Each child contributed 3.1 million or so TCR beta CDR3 reads, while each mother contributed over 9 million. Overlap ran slightly, non-significantly higher for related than unrelated mother-child pairs.

Material for sequencing was blood. This chain joins TRBV7-2 and TRBJ2-3, with a tentative D call TRBD2 (6 bases). This sequence originates from a woman aged 40-49 years in good health. CDR3 in amino acids: CASSFREGGDTQYF. The CDR3 DNA reads TGTGCCAGCAGCTTTAGAGAGGGAGGAGATACGCAGTATTTT.